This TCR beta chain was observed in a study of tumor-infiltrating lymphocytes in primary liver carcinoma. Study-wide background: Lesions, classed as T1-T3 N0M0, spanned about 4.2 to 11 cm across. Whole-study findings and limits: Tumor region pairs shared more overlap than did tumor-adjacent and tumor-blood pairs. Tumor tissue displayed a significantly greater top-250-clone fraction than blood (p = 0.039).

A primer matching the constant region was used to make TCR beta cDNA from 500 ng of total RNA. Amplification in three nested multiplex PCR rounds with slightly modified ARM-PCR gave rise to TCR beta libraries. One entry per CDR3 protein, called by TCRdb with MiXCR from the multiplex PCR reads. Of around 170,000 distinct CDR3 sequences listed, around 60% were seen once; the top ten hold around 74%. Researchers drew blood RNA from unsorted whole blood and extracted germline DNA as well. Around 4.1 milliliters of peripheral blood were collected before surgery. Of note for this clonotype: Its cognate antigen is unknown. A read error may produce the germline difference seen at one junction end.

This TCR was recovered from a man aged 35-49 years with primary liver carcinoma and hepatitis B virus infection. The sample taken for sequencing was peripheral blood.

The CDR3 loop reads CASSLEPGQGYQDTQYF. In DNA, the CDR3 is TGTGCCAGCAGCTTGGAACCGGGACAGGGGTACCAAGATACCCAGTACTTC. The rearrangement links TRBV5-4 to TRBJ2-5; 10 bases align to TRBD1. The germline gives CDR1 SGHNT, CDR2 YYREEE (reference sequence). There are 17 residues in the CDR3.